This T cell receptor beta chain was recovered during a study of blood T cell repertoires in COVID-19. Study details: The United States, Italy and Spain provided the acute and convalescent COVID-19 samples. PBMCs, B-cell-depleted T cells, or T cells provided the cDNA or gDNA that made up the material.

CDR3 length: 18 residues. J lost 0 bases, V lost 4 bases, and 11 bases had no gene match. The germline gives CDR1 SGHDT, CDR2 YYEEEE. Individuals drawn from approximately 22 US areas were about 18 to 95 years old. Repertoires were generated with immunoSEQ multiplex PCR, while TCRdb's copy carries only in-frame clones and drops some. The table lists 200,000 to 300,000 clones, approximately 86% of them singletons, with under 3% in the top ten. This TCR was recovered from a woman aged 18-29 years who had recovered from COVID-19. The V and J genes are TRBV5-6 and TRBJ2-3; 10 bases agree with TRBD2. The sequencing input was PBMCs or T cells enriched from blood (not recorded which). The DNA of the CDR3 is TGTGCCAGCAGCCCAGGACTAGCGGTCGTGCCTAGCACAGATACGCAGTATTTT. Protein product: CASSPGLAVVPSTDTQYF. The full variable domain, rest sourced from reference TRBV5-6 and TRBJ2-3, is DAGVTQSPTHLIKTRGQQVTLRCSPKSGHDTVSWYQQALGQGPQFIFQYYEEEERQRGNFPDRFSGHQFPNYSSELNVNALLLGDSALYLCASSPGLAVVPSTDTQYFGPGTRLTVL.